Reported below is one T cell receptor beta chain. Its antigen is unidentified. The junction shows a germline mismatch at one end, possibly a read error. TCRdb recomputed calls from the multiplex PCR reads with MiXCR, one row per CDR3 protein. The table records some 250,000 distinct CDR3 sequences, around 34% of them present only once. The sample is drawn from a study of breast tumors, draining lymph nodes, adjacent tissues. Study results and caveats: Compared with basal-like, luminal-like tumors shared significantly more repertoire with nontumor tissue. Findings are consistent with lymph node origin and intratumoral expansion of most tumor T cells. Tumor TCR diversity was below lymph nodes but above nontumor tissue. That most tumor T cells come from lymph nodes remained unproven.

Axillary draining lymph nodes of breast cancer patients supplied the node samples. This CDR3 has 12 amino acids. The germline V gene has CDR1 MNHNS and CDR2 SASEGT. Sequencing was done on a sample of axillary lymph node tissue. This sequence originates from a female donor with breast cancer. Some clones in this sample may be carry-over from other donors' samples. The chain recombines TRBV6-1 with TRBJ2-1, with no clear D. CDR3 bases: TGTGCCAGCAGTGTAGCCTACGATGAGCAGTTCTTC. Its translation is CASSVAYDEQFF.